This T cell receptor beta chain was obtained from a study of CD4 T cells in relation to SARS-CoV-2 and coronaviruses. The germline gives CDR1 SGHVS, CDR2 FNYEAQ. Trimming shortened V by 3 bases and J by 0 bases, and 12 bases separated the two germline ends. CDR3 length: 17 amino acids. The unexposed donors gave CD4+ T cells in about 2010-2019, prior to COVID-19. Isolation of CD4+ T cells took place after 10 days in culture. Libraries were prepared by immunoSEQ multiplex PCR; TCRdb keeps only in-frame clonotypes and omits some of them. The profile shows about 17,000 clones, about three quarters of them singletons. This clone was observed a single time. Its antigen is unknown.

Sequenced material: CD4+ T cells from PBMCs, cultured in vitro. This clonotype was obtained from a human donor in good health. V usage is TRBV7-6 and J usage is TRBJ2-6; D gene ambiguous. Here the CDR3 DNA reads TGTGCCAGCAGCTTTGGTGTACCCAACTCTGGGGCCAACGTCCTGACTTTC. It encodes CASSFGVPNSGANVLTF.